This T cell receptor beta chain was documented in a study of cytomegalovirus exposure and HLA in healthy donors. The study's findings and limits: Some V segments (TRBV6-2 and TRBV6-3 among them) were excluded as indistinguishable. In a later analysis, a missense DCLRE1C variant was linked to TCR beta V- and J-gene trimming.

Concerning this clone: Its target is not known.

Use of 60 Vbeta and 13 Jbeta primers characterized the PCR. Sequencing used immunoSEQ multiplex PCR; TCRdb keeps in-frame clones, though not all of them. The sample has approximately 200,000 clones; more than 75% are singletons. There are 12 residues in the CDR3. Germline V CDR1 and CDR2: MNHEY, SVGAGI. V lost 6 bases and J lost 3, with 9 bases in between. This chain links TRBV6-5 with TRBJ2-7; a possible D gene is TRBD1 (6 bases). This receptor was obtained from a woman aged 50 to 60 in good health and CMV-seropositive. Input material: PBMCs. CDR3 loop: CASRRDIYEQYF. The CDR3 DNA sequence: TGTGCCAGCAGGAGGGACATCTACGAGCAGTACTTC.